This TCR beta chain was captured in a study of vaccination effects on CD4 cells after COVID-19. Turning to the study itself: Post-vaccine specimens were collected at a median of 72 days following the second dose.

Antigen-specific CD4+ T cells were expanded (with viral peptide pools) by the ViraFEST assay ahead of sequencing. Upon completion of 10 days in culture, CD4+ T cells were isolated. Either the BNT162b2 or mRNA-1273 vaccine was given to participants in two doses. Vaccinated participants had no history of SARS-CoV-2 infection and tested negative for nucleocapsid antibodies. TCRdb's table, derived via immunoSEQ multiplex PCR, lists solely in-frame clones and lacks some. The sample holds approximately 26,000 clones, approximately 69% seen once. V lost 7 bases, J lost 0 bases, and 16 bases lay in between. Per the germline V gene, CDR1 is LNHDA and CDR2 is SQIVND (reference sequence). The CDR3 extends over 16 amino acids. Study-wide points: Recruitment yielded few convalescent patients, and the study had no early post-infection timepoints. There was marked clonal contraction among infection- and vaccine-induced clones late after vaccination.

Worth noting for this clone: No antigen is known for it.

This TCR was sampled from a human donor who received a COVID-19 vaccine. This specimen consisted of CD4+ T cells from PBMCs cultured with SARS-CoV-2 spike peptides, obtained after COVID-19 vaccination. The rearrangement uses TRBV19 and TRBJ2-1; D perhaps matches TRBD2 (5 bases). The CDR3 sequence: CASTDSRLYSYNEQFF. The CDR3 nucleotides read TGTGCCAGTACGGACTCTAGATTATACTCCTACAATGAGCAGTTCTTC.